The 26 T cell receptor beta chains below all came from one sample that was sequenced in a study of cytomegalovirus exposure and HLA in healthy donors (dated by TCRdb to about 2017). Libraries came from the immunoSEQ multiplex PCR assay. For the multiplex PCR, a mixture combining 60 forward primers for TCR Vbeta segments and 13 reverse primers for TCR Jbeta segments was used. TCRdb took this table from immuneACCESS and kept in-frame rearrangements with V and J called. Such tables lack part of the clones; where checked against another copy, unresolved V genes explain under half of the gap, and the rest is unexplained. The sample yields about 130,000 clones; 70% to 85% were counted once. The ten largest clones take up 3% of the sample. Input material: PBMCs. The receptors shown here come from a woman under 30 in good health and CMV-seropositive.

This clone was counted a few times. This rearrangement joins TRBV6-5 to TRBJ2-7, with D possibly being TRBD2 (6 bases). The CDR3 is 13 amino acids. Germline CDR1 and CDR2: MNHEY and SVGAGI. The ends were cut back, 6 bases at V and 2 bases at J, with 11 bases in the middle. CDR3: CASRGRGTYEQYF. The DNA for the CDR3 is TGTGCCAGCAGGGGGCGCGGGACCTACGAGCAGTACTTC.

The chain is built from TRBV5-6 and TRBJ1-5; maybe TRBD1 (7 bases). The J call is uncertain, as TRBJ2-3 better fits the DNA end. The CDR3 spans 15 residues. In germline, CDR1 is SGHDT, CDR2 YYEEEE. CDR3 amino acids: CASSWAGQPSGAQYF. DNA for the CDR3: TGTGCCAGCAGCTGGGCGGGACAGCCTTCGGGAGCCCAGTATTTT.

The chain couples TRBV5-1 to TRBJ2-3, with D maybe TRBD1 (6 bases). V lost 0 bases to trimming and J lost 6 bases, with 11 bases between them. Germline V gene sequence: CDR1 SGHRS, CDR2 YFSETQ. The CDR3 totals 14 residues. The CDR3 sequence: CASSLGGQLDTQYF. DNA of the CDR3: TGCGCCAGCAGCTTGGGGGGACAACTCGATACGCAGTATTTT.

The V gene is TRBV4-1, the J gene TRBJ2-1; D gene uncertain. The ends were cut back, 1 base at V and 8 bases at J, with 6 bases in the middle. Germline CDR1 is MGHRA and CDR2 is YSYEKL. The CDR3 runs 12 residues. CDR3 DNA: TGCGCCAGCAGCCAAGCCGGGTATGAGCAGTTCTTC. Protein product: CASSQAGYEQFF.

V is TRBV27 and J is TRBJ2-3; TRBD1 agrees at 9 bases. CDR1 MNHEY and CDR2 SMNVEV come from the germline V gene (reference sequence). The V gene end was trimmed by 2 bases and the J gene end by 6 bases; junction bases not matched to a gene: 6. This CDR3 region has 15 residues. For the CDR3, the DNA is TGTGCCAGCAGTTTAGAACAGGGGGCGTCCGATACGCAGTATTTT. This encodes CASSLEQGASDTQYF.

The chain joins TRBV7-6 to TRBJ2-2, with D unresolved. V was cut by 3 bases and J by 4 bases, with 6 bases left in between. CDR1 SGHVS and CDR2 FNYEAQ come from the germline V gene. There are 13 residues in the CDR3. This CDR3 reads CASSFGGTGELFF. The CDR3 DNA is TGTGCCAGCAGCTTCGGTGGCACCGGGGAGCTGTTTTTT.

The rearrangement links TRBV18 to TRBJ2-7; 8 bases match TRBD1. This CDR3 contains 13 residues. J lost 6 bases, V lost 3 bases, and 4 bases had no gene match. Germline-derived CDR1 and CDR2 are KGHSH and LQKENI. The CDR3 DNA reads TGTGCCAGCTCACCGCAGGGGGCGGGCGAGCAGTACTTC. This translates into CASSPQGAGEQYF. The whole variable domain, filled in from reference TRBV18 and TRBJ2-7, reads NAGVMQNPRHLVRRRGQEARLRCSPMKGHSHVYWYRQLPEEGLKFMVYLQKENIIDESGMPKERFSAEFPKEGPSILRIQQVVRGDSAAYFCASSPQGAGEQYFGPGTRLTVT.

The chain employs TRBV12-1 and TRBJ1-5; TRBD1, the table's D call, lacks a check against the DNA. TRBV12-1 is a documented pseudogene. There are 15 residues in the CDR3. The CDR3 sequence: CASSFRDRNNQPQHF. The CDR3 coding sequence is TGTGCCAGCAGCTTCCGGGACAGGAACAATCAGCCCCAGCATTTT.

V usage is TRBV6-5 and J usage is TRBJ2-5; D uncertain. The V gene lost 2 bases and the J gene lost 2 bases, with 6 bases spanning the gap. CDR1 is MNHEY and CDR2 is SVGAGI in the germline V gene. The CDR3 has 13 amino acids. The CDR3 region has the DNA TGTGCCAGCAGTTACGCCTATCAAGAGACCCAGTACTTC. It encodes CASSYAYQETQYF.

As to this clone: Since no conserved phenylalanine or tryptophan closes the CDR3, a read error is the likely cause. J is TRBJ2-7 and V is TRBV7-9, with 13 bases aligning to TRBD2. Germline V gene data show CDR1 as SEHNR and CDR2 as FQNEAQ (reference sequence). V trimming: 5 bases; J trimming: 0 bases; junction bases outside the gene matches: 7. The CDR3 has 17 residues. For the CDR3, the DNA is TGTGCCAGCAGCGGAACCAGACTAGCGGGGGGCTCCTACGAGCAGTACCTC. It yields the protein CASSGTRLAGGSYEQYL.

V is TRBV7-6 and J is TRBJ2-3, with a tentative D call TRBD1 (6 bases). The V end lost 3 bases, the J end lost 4 bases, and 17 bases lay between the germline ends. Per germline, CDR1 SGHVS and CDR2 FNYEAQ. CDR3 length equals 16 residues. As DNA, the CDR3 is TGTGCCAGCAGCTTGAAGACAGGAATAAGGCCAGATACGCAGTATTTT. Translating gives CASSLKTGIRPDTQYF.

The gene calls are TRBV4-1 and TRBJ2-3; TRBD2 matches 8 bases. Unmatched junction bases numbered 9, after V lost 6 bases and J lost 4 bases. Looked up from germline, CDR1 is MGHRA and CDR2 is YSYEKL. This CDR3 is 15 amino acids long. The CDR3 coding sequence is TGCGCCAGCAGACCGGGACACGGGGGGGCAGATACGCAGTATTTT. This encodes CASRPGHGGADTQYF.

The V call is TRBV7-2, the J call TRBJ2-5; 10 bases align to TRBD1. V dropped 6 bases and J dropped 10; count of bases not matched to a gene: 11. Looked up from germline, CDR1 is SGHTA and CDR2 is FQGNSA. The CDR3 length is 14 residues. The CDR3: CASSQPGQGSLQYF. CDR3 coding DNA: TGTGCCAGCAGTCAACCGGGACAGGGGTCGCTCCAGTACTTC.

This clone was picked up a small number of times. The chain joins TRBV6-5 to TRBJ2-1, with a possible D match to TRBD2 (7 bases). The V end lost 6 bases, the J end lost 1 base, and 13 bases lay between the germline ends. Germline CDR1 MNHEY, CDR2 SVGAGI. CDR3 length: 15 amino acids. The CDR3 region is CASSKGGESYNEQFF. CDR3 sequence (DNA): TGTGCCAGCAGCAAGGGGGGGGAATCCTACAATGAGCAGTTCTTC.

The table lists this clone with a count of one. The V gene is TRBV30, the J gene TRBJ1-6, with unresolved D. The CDR3 totals 12 residues. The V end was cut by 2 bases, the J end by 10 bases, with 9 bases between. Germline assignment: CDR1 GTSNPN and CDR2 SVGIG (reference sequence). For the CDR3, the DNA is TGTGCCTGGAGTCGGGTTGGATCACCCCTCCACTTT. It is translated as CAWSRVGSPLHF. Full variable domain (missing parts from reference TRBV30 and TRBJ1-6): SQTIHQWPATLVQPVGSPLSLECTVEGTSNPNLYWYRQAAGRGLQLLFYSVGIGQISSEVPQNLSASRPQDRQFILSSKKLLLSDSGFYLCAWSRVGSPLHFGNGTRLTVT.

The gene calls are TRBV5-4 and TRBJ1-2; maybe TRBD1 (6 bases). The CDR3 runs to 15 residues. The V and J ends lost 3 bases and 0 bases respectively, with 12 bases between them. Germline loops: CDR1 SGHNT, CDR2 YYREEE (reference sequence). The CDR3 is CASSWKQGSNYGYTF. DNA of the CDR3: TGTGCCAGCAGCTGGAAACAGGGTTCTAACTATGGCTACACCTTC.

The CDR3 here is CASSKGQGGVYNEQFF. The CDR3 DNA follows: TGTGCCAGCAGCAAAGGACAGGGGGGGGTCTACAATGAGCAGTTCTTC. The chain combines TRBV28 with TRBJ2-1; 10 bases map to TRBD1. This CDR3 is built from 16 residues. Germline V CDR1 and CDR2: MDHEN, SYDVKM. V was pared by 6 bases and J by 3 bases, with 8 bases of the junction left unmatched. The variable domain in full, completed from reference TRBV28 and TRBJ2-1, reads DVKVTQSSRYLVKRTGEKVFLECVQDMDHENMFWYRQDPGLGLRLIYFSYDVKMKEKGDIPEGYSVSREKKERFSLILESASTNQTSMYLCASSKGQGGVYNEQFFGPGTRLTVL.

On this clone itself: At one boundary the junction diverges from the germline segment, which might be a read error. The chain employs TRBV5-5 and TRBJ2-6; D may be TRBD2 (6 bases). Germline V gene sequence: CDR1 SGHKS, CDR2 YYEKEE (reference sequence). CDR3 length: 16 residues. The DNA of the CDR3 is TGTGCCGGCAGCTTAACGGGACTCTCTGGGGCCAACGTCCTGACTTTC. Residues: CAGSLTGLSGANVLTF.

This clone was counted only a few times. The chain has TRBV7-2 and TRBJ2-3, with 8 bases aligning to TRBD2. The germline V gene encodes CDR1 SGHTA and CDR2 FQGNSA. CDR3 length equals 15 residues. Germline trimming cut 5 bases from V and 6 bases from J; bases unmatched to any gene: 10. Here the CDR3 reads CASSDRPGGPDTQYF. CDR3 nucleotide sequence: TGTGCCAGCAGCGACCGGCCGGGGGGGCCGGATACGCAGTATTTT.

This chain connects TRBV11-2 to TRBJ2-2; 7 nucleotides agree with TRBD1. V trimming: 2 bases; J trimming: 3 bases; junction bases outside the gene matches: 6. The CDR3 is 16 residues long. Germline assignment: CDR1 SGHAT and CDR2 FQNNGV. This CDR3 is CASSLLFTGDTGELFF. Written as DNA, the CDR3 is TGTGCCAGCAGCTTACTCTTTACAGGGGACACCGGGGAGCTGTTTTTT.

This chain joins TRBV25-1 and TRBJ1-4, with D possibly being TRBD1 (6 bases). V was pared by 5 bases and J by 5 bases, with 15 bases between. The length of the CDR3 is 15 residues. The V gene's germline CDR1 is MGHDK and CDR2 SYGVNS. The DNA for the CDR3 is TGTGCCAGCAGTCCCGGGACAATCAAGAATGAAAAACTGTTTTTT. Its translation is CASSPGTIKNEKLFF.

This clone has only one observation. The chain couples TRBV2 to TRBJ2-3; 7 bases fit TRBD1. The germline V gene encodes CDR1 SNHLY and CDR2 FYNNEI. The CDR3 length is 15 residues. V was clipped by 6 bases and J by 0 bases; unmatched bases: 6. Here the CDR3 DNA reads TGTGCCAGCAGCCGACAGGGAACTAGCACAGATACGCAGTATTTT. This gives the protein CASSRQGTSTDTQYF.

V and J are TRBV9 and TRBJ2-2; D might be TRBD2 (5 bases). Germline loops: CDR1 SGDLS, CDR2 YYNGEE. This CDR3 comprises 15 residues. V was pared by 3 bases and J by 0 bases, with 9 bases between. The CDR3, as DNA: TGTGCCAGCAGCGAGCCGGGATCGAACACCGGGGAGCTGTTTTTT. This encodes CASSEPGSNTGELFF.

The rearrangement joins TRBV5-5 to TRBJ2-2, with D possibly being TRBD2 (5 bases). CDR1 SGHKS and CDR2 YYEKEE come from the germline V gene (reference sequence). The CDR3 sequence is 17 residues long. Deletions cut 4 bases from V and 0 bases from J, with 16 bases between. The DNA for the CDR3 is TGTGCCAGCAGCCAGGAGGACCCCCCCCCGAACACCGGGGAGCTGTTTTTT. This codes for CASSQEDPPPNTGELFF.

This clone was counted once. The rearrangement links TRBV29-1 to TRBJ2-7, with D tentatively TRBD1 (6 bases). Looked up from germline, CDR1 is SQVTM and CDR2 is ANQGSEA. This CDR3 contains 13 residues. Trimming pared 6 bases from V and 3 bases from J, leaving 15 bases between. The CDR3 DNA sequence: TGCAGCGTGGCAAAGGGGGACGGCTACGAGCAGTACTTC. Translation: CSVAKGDGYEQYF.

For this clone: At one end the junction does not follow the germline gene, possibly because of a read error. V usage is TRBV7-9 and J usage is TRBJ1-3; 8 bases line up with TRBD1. This CDR3 has 14 amino acids. Germline CDR1 reads SEHNR; CDR2 reads FQNEAQ (reference sequence). CDR3 loop: CSSSLDRGGNTIYF. The CDR3 bases are TGTTCCAGCAGCTTAGACAGGGGCGGAAACACCATATATTTT.